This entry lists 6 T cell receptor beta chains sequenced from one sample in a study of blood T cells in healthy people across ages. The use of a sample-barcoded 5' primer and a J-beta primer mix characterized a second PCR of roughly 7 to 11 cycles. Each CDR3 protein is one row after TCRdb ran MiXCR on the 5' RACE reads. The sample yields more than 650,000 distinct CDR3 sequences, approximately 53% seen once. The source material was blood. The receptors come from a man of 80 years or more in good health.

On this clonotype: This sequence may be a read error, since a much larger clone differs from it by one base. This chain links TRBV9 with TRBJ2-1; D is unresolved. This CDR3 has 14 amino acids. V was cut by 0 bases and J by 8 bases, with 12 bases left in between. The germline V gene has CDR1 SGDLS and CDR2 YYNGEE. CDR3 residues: CASSVGPTTDEQFF. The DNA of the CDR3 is TGTGCCAGCAGCGTAGGGCCCACGACCGATGAGCAGTTCTTC. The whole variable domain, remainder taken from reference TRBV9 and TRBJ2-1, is DSGVTQTPKHLITATGQRVTLRCSPRSGDLSVYWYQQSLDQGLQFLIQYYNGEERAKGNILERFSAQQFPDLHSELNLSSLELGDSALYFCASSVGPTTDEQFFGPGTRLTVL.

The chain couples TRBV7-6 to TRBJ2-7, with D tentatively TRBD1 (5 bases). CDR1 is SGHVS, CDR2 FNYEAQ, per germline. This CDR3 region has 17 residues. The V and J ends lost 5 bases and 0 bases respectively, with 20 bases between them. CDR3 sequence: CASSPLALDRSSYEQYF. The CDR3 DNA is TGTGCCAGCAGCCCCCTGGCTCTCGACAGAAGCTCCTACGAGCAGTACTTC.

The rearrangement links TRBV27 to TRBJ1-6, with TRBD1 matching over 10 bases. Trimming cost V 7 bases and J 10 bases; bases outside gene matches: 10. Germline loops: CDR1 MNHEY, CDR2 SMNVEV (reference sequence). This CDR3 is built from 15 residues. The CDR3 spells CASTLGTGVQSPLHF. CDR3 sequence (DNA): TGTGCCAGCACCCTGGGGACAGGGGTACAATCACCCCTCCACTTT.

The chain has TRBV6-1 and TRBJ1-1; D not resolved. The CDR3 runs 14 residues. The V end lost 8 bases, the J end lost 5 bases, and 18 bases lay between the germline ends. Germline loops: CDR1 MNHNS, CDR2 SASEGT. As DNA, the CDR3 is TGTGCCAGCGCCCTCCAGGACGGACCGACTGAAGCTTTCTTT. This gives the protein CASALQDGPTEAFF.

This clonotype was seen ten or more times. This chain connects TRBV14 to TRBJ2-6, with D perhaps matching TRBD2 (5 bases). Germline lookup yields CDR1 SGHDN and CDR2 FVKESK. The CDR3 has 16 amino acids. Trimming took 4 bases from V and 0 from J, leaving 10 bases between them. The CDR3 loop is CASSPKGGSGANVLTF. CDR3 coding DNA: TGTGCCAGCAGCCCTAAAGGAGGCTCTGGGGCCAACGTCCTGACTTTC.

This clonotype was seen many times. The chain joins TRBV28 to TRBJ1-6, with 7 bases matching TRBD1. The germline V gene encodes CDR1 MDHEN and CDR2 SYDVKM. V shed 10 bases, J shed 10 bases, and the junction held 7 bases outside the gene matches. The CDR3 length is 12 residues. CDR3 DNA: TGTGCCATCGATACAGGGGACTCACCCCTCCACTTT. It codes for CAIDTGDSPLHF.